Shown below are 3 T cell receptor beta chains from a single sample sequenced in a study of CD4+ T cells in melanoma. The data were produced by immunoSEQ multiplex PCR, yet TCRdb's version contains in-frame clones alone and is incomplete. The sample shows about 110,000 clones, roughly 90% of them seen only once. Material: peripheral blood. The receptor set was obtained from a human donor with melanoma.

This sequence joins TRBV28 and TRBJ1-4; TRBD1 is a possible D gene (5 bases). Trimming took off 6 bases at V and 2 bases at J, with 10 bases between the two ends. Germline lookup yields CDR1 MDHEN and CDR2 SYDVKM. This CDR3 spans 14 amino acids. The CDR3 loop reads CASRTGGTNEKLFF. As DNA, the CDR3 is TGTGCCAGCAGGACGGGGGGGACTAATGAAAAACTGTTTTTT. Variable domain in full (rest from reference TRBV28 and TRBJ1-4): DVKVTQSSRYLVKRTGEKVFLECVQDMDHENMFWYRQDPGLGLRLIYFSYDVKMKEKGDIPEGYSVSREKKERFSLILESASTNQTSMYLCASRTGGTNEKLFFGSGTQLSVL.

The chain combines TRBV27 with TRBJ1-4; TRBD1 matches at 7 bases. Germline CDR1 reads MNHEY; CDR2 reads SMNVEV (reference sequence). The CDR3 totals 14 residues. V lost 3 bases to trimming and J lost 5 bases; unmatched junction nucleotides: 3. Here the CDR3 DNA reads TGTGCCAGCAGTTTTCGACAGGGAAATGAAAAACTGTTTTTT. It translates to CASSFRQGNEKLFF.

The gene calls are TRBV11-2 and TRBJ2-3; 8 bases fit TRBD2. The CDR3 spans 16 residues. In germline, CDR1 is SGHAT, CDR2 FQNNGV. V lost 5 bases, J lost 5 bases, and 12 bases stayed unmatched. The CDR3 sequence: CASSPKGSGRGDTQYF. For the CDR3, the DNA is TGTGCCAGCAGCCCTAAGGGGAGCGGGAGAGGAGATACGCAGTATTTT.